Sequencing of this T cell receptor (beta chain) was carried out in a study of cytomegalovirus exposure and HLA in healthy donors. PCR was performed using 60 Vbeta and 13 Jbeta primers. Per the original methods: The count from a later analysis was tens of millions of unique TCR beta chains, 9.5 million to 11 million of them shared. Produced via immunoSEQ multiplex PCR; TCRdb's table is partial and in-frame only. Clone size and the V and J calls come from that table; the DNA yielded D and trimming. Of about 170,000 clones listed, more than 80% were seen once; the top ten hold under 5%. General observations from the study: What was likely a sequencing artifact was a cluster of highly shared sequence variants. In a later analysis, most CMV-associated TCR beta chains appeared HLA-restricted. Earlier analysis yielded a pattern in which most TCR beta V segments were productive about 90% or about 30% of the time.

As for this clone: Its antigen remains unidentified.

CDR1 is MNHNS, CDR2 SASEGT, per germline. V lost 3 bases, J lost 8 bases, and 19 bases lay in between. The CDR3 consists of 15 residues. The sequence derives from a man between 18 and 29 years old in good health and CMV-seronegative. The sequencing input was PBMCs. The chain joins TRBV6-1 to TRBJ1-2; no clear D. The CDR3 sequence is CASSDLGRRNDGYTF. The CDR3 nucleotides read TGTGCCAGCAGTGATTTGGGGAGACGGAACGACGGCTACACCTTC.